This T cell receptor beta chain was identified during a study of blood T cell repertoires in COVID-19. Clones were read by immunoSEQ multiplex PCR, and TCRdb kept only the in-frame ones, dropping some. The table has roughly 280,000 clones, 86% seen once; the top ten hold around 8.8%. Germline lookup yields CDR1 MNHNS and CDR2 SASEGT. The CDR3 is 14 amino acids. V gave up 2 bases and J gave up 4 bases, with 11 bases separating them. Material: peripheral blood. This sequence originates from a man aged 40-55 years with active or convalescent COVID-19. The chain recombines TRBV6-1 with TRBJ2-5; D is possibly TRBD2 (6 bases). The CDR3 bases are TGTGCCAGCAGTGAAAATCCGGGAGTAGAGACCCAGTACTTC. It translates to CASSENPGVETQYF.